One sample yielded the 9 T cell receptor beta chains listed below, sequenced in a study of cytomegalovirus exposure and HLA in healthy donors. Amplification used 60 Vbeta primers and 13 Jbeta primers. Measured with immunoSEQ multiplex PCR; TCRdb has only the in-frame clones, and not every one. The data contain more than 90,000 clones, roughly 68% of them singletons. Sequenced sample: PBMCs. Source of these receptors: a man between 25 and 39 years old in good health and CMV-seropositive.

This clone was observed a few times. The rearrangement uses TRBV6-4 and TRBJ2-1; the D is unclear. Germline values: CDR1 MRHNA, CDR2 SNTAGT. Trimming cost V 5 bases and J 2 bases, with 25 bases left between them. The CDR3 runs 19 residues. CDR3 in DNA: TGTGCCAGCAGTAAGGAATCAGCCCGATTAACTAAGGCCTACAATGAGCAGTTCTTC. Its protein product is CASSKESARLTKAYNEQFF.

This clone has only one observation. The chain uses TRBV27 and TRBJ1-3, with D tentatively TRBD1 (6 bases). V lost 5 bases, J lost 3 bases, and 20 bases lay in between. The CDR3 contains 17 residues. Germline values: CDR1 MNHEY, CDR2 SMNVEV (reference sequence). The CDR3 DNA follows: TGTGCCAGCAGTGCCACTATAGGACAGAGGGGTGGAAACACCATATATTTT. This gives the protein CASSATIGQRGGNTIYF.

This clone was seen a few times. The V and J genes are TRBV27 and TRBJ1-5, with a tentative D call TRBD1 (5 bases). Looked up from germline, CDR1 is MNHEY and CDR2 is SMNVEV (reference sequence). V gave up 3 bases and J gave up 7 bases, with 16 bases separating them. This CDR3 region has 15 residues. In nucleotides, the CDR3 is TGTGCCAGCAGTTTTGTAGGGGCGCGAGGACAGCCCCAGCATTTT. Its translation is CASSFVGARGQPQHF.

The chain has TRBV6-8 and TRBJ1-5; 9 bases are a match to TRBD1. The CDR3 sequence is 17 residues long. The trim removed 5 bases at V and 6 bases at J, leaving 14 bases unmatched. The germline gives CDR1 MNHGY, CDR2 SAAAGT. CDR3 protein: CASSARHRDRDVQPQHF. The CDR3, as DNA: TGTGCCAGCAGTGCCCGTCATCGGGACAGGGATGTTCAGCCCCAGCATTTT.

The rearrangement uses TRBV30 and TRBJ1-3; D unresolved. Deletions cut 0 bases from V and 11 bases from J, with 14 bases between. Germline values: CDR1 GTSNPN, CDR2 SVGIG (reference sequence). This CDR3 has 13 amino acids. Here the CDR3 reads CAWSVRQEGAIYF. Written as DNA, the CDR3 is TGTGCCTGGAGTGTACGTCAGGAGGGCGCCATATATTTT. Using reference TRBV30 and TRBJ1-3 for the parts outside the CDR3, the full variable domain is SQTIHQWPATLVQPVGSPLSLECTVEGTSNPNLYWYRQAAGRGLQLLFYSVGIGQISSEVPQNLSASRPQDRQFILSSKKLLLSDSGFYLCAWSVRQEGAIYFGEGSWLTVV.

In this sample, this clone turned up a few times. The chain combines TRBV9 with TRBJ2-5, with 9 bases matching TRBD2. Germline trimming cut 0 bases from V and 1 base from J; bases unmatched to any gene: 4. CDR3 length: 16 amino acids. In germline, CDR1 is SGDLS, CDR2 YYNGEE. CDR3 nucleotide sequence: TGTGCCAGCAGCGTAGGAGCGGGGGGTCCCCAAGAGACCCAGTACTTC. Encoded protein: CASSVGAGGPQETQYF.

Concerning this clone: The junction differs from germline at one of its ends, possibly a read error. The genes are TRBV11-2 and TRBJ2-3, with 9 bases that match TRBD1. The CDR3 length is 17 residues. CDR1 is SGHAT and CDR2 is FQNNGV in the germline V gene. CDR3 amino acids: CVSSFLTGGNLGDTQYF. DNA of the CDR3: TGTGTCAGCAGCTTTCTGACAGGGGGTAATTTAGGAGATACGCAGTATTTT.

CDR3 DNA sequence: TGCGCCAGCACCCCCATCTGGGGCAGGGAGGCTGAAGCTTTCTTT. Protein: CASTPIWGREAEAFF. The chain is built from TRBV4-1 and TRBJ1-1, with D possibly matching TRBD1 (5 bases). This CDR3 has 15 residues. Trimming removed 7 bases at V and 6 bases at J, with 21 bases between. Germline CDR1 is MGHRA and CDR2 is YSYEKL.

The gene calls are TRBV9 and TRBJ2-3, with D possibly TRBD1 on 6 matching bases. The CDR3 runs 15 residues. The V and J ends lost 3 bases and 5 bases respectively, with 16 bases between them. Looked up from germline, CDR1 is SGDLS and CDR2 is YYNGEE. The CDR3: CASSESGTRGDTQYF. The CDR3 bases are TGTGCCAGCAGCGAATCCGGGACACGAGGAGATACGCAGTATTTT. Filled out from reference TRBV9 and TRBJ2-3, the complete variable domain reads DSGVTQTPKHLITATGQRVTLRCSPRSGDLSVYWYQQSLDQGLQFLIQYYNGEERAKGNILERFSAQQFPDLHSELNLSSLELGDSALYFCASSESGTRGDTQYFGPGTRLTVL.